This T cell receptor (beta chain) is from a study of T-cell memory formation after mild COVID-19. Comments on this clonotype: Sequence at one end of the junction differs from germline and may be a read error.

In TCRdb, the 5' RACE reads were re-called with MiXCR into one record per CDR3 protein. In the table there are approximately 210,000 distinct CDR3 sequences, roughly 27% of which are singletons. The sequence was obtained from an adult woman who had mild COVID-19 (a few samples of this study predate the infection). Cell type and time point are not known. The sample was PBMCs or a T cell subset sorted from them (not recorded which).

Here the CDR3 reads CASSVFSGFNDQFF. CDR3 in DNA: TGTGCCAGTAGTGTGTTCTCAGGGTTTAATGATCAGTTCTTC. The J gene is TRBJ2-1, the V gene TRBV19; tentatively, D is TRBD1 (5 bases). CDR1 LNHDA and CDR2 SQIVND come from the germline V gene (reference sequence). CDR3 length equals 14 residues.